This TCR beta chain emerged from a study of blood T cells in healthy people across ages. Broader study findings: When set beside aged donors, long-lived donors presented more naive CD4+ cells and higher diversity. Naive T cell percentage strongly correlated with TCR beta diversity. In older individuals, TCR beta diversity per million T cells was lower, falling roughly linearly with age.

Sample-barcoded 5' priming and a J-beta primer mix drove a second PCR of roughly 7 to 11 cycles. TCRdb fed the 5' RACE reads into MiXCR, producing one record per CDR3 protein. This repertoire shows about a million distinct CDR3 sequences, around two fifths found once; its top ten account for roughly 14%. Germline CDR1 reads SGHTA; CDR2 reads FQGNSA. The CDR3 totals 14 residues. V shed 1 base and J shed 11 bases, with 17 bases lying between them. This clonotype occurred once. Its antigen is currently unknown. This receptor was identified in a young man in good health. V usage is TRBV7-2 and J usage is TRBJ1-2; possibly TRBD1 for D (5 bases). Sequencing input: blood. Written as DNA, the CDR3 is TGTGCCAGCAGCTTAGGTGGGACGGGGAAGAAGTACACCTTC. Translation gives CASSLGGTGKKYTF.